A single sample is the source of the 16 T cell receptor beta chains below, sequenced in a study of CD8 T cells in Susac syndrome. The authors reverse transcribed roughly 0.5 to 1 ug RNA with random hexamers. MiXCR, run by TCRdb on the immunoSEQ multiplex PCR reads, gives a single entry per CDR3 protein. Among about 300,000 distinct CDR3 sequences listed, approximately 85% were seen once. Sequenced sample: CD8+ T cells from PBMCs. The receptor set was obtained from a human donor with multiple sclerosis.

CDR3 coding DNA: TGTGCCAGCAGAACAACTAGCGGCACAGATACGCAGTATTTT. Translation: CASRTTSGTDTQYF. V is TRBV7-9 and J is TRBJ2-3, with 7 positions matching TRBD2. The CDR3 runs 14 residues. V lost 6 bases to trimming and J lost 1 base; unmatched junction nucleotides: 4. Germline V CDR1 and CDR2: SEHNR, FQNEAQ (reference sequence).

The chain has TRBV24-1 and TRBJ1-2; 9 bases are a match to TRBD1. The CDR3 spans 17 residues. The V segment lost 5 bases and the J segment 6 bases; nucleotides outside the gene matches: 15. Germline V gene data show CDR1 as KGHDR and CDR2 as SFDVKD. CDR3 bases: TGTGCCACCAGTGGGGGCATCGGGACAGGGTTGATTGATGGCTACACCTTC. This gives the protein CATSGGIGTGLIDGYTF.

The chain recombines TRBV27 with TRBJ2-1, with 8 bases lining up with TRBD1. CDR1 is MNHEY and CDR2 is SMNVEV in the germline V gene (reference sequence). J lost 14 bases, V lost 5 bases, and 8 bases had no gene match. The CDR3 runs 12 residues. This chain's CDR3 is CASSLLGDRKFF. In DNA, the CDR3 is TGTGCCAGCAGTCTGCTTGGGGACAGGAAGTTCTTC.

The V call is TRBV12-3 or TRBV12-4, the J call TRBJ2-1, with D possibly matching TRBD1 (6 bases). The CDR3 runs 14 residues. V lost 8 bases and J 0 bases, leaving 11 bases between the germline ends. As DNA, the CDR3 is TGTGCCAGCCACACAGGGTCCTCCTACAATGAGCAGTTCTTC. Translated: CASHTGSSYNEQFF.

This chain uses TRBV15 with TRBJ2-7; D remains unclear. Trimming removed 6 bases from V and 0 bases from J, with 12 bases in between. This CDR3 region has 14 residues. Germline-derived CDR1 and CDR2 are LNHNV and YYDKDF (reference sequence). Here the CDR3 reads CATSRYMPSYEQYF. CDR3 bases: TGTGCCACCAGTAGATACATGCCCTCCTACGAGCAGTACTTC.

The V and J genes are TRBV6-6 and TRBJ1-1; 9 bases agree with TRBD1. This CDR3 spans 14 amino acids. With 6 bases clipped from V and 5 bases from J, the junction kept 7 bases outside the gene matches. CDR1 MNHNY and CDR2 SVGAGI come from the germline V gene (reference sequence). The CDR3 loop is CASRSGQGGTEAFF. In DNA, the CDR3 is TGTGCCAGCAGGTCGGGACAGGGTGGTACTGAAGCTTTCTTT.

The chain uses TRBV6-6 and TRBJ2-2, with D unclear. Trimming shortened V by 3 bases and J by 3 bases, and 8 bases separated the two germline ends. The CDR3 has 14 residues. Germline CDR1 is MNHNY and CDR2 is SVGAGI (reference sequence). The CDR3 DNA follows: TGTGCCAGCAGTTATGAAAGTGACACCGGGGAGCTGTTTTTT. Protein sequence: CASSYESDTGELFF.

The V call is TRBV27, the J call TRBJ2-7; tentatively, D is TRBD2 (7 bases). This CDR3 has 15 amino acids. V shed 2 bases and J shed 0 bases, with 11 bases lying between them. Germline-derived CDR1 and CDR2 are MNHEY and SMNVEV (reference sequence). The CDR3 DNA reads TGTGCCAGCAGTTTACGTGGGGGGGCCTCCTACGAGCAGTACTTC. Protein: CASSLRGGASYEQYF.

In this sample, this clonotype turned up once. CDR3 in DNA: TGTGCCAGCAGCATAACAGGAAGGTTTCGGGGCTACACCTTC. Its protein is CASSITGRFRGYTF. The chain has TRBV27 and TRBJ1-2, with a tentative D call TRBD1 (5 bases). Germline V gene data show CDR1 as MNHEY and CDR2 as SMNVEV (reference sequence). V shed 6 bases and J shed 8 bases, with 19 bases lying between them. The CDR3 runs to 14 residues.

The chain combines TRBV5-4 with TRBJ2-5; 10 bases are shared with TRBD2. Germline CDR1 SGHNT, CDR2 YYREEE (reference sequence). The CDR3 sequence is 14 residues long. Trimming took 4 bases from V and 4 from J; bases not matched to a gene: 4. The CDR3 here is CASSRGLAIETQYF. The CDR3 DNA reads TGTGCCAGCAGCCGGGGACTAGCGATAGAGACCCAGTACTTC.

The V gene is TRBV7-8, the J gene TRBJ1-4; 8 bases map to TRBD1. Losses at the gene ends were 2 bases for V and 3 bases for J; bases not matched to a gene: 11. Germline-derived CDR1 and CDR2 are SGHVS and FQNEAQ. This CDR3 has 18 residues. This CDR3 reads CASSLNAGGSRANEKLFF. The DNA for the CDR3 is TGTGCCAGCAGCTTAAACGCAGGGGGCAGTCGGGCTAATGAAAAACTGTTTTTT.

The chain couples TRBV4-3 to TRBJ1-3, with D maybe TRBD1 (6 bases). CDR1 is LGHNA and CDR2 is YSLEER in the germline V gene. V dropped 1 base and J dropped 4 bases, with 14 bases sitting between them. This CDR3 contains 16 residues. DNA of the CDR3: TGCGCCAGCAGCCAAGGTACAGGGAAAGCGGGAAACACCATATATTTT. Amino acids: CASSQGTGKAGNTIYF.

V is TRBV6-2 or TRBV6-3 and J is TRBJ2-1; D unclear. This CDR3 contains 14 residues. Germline loops: CDR1 MNHEY, CDR2 SVGEGT. Trimming pared 6 bases from V and 0 bases from J, leaving 9 bases between. CDR3 coding DNA: TGTGCCAGCAGGGACCCGAGCTCCTACAATGAGCAGTTCTTC. Translating gives CASRDPSSYNEQFF.

This sequence joins TRBV19 and TRBJ2-1, with no clear D. V was trimmed by 6 bases and J by 12 bases, leaving 12 bases between them. The CDR3 has 11 amino acids. Looked up from germline, CDR1 is LNHDA and CDR2 is SQIVND (reference sequence). DNA for the CDR3: TGTGCCAGTAGGACCCCTTATGGGCAGTTCTTC. This gives the protein CASRTPYGQFF.

The V gene is TRBV7-2, the J gene TRBJ2-7, with D possibly TRBD2 on 5 matching bases. The CDR3 loop spans 13 amino acids. V lost 1 base and J 3 bases, leaving 7 bases between the germline ends. Per germline, CDR1 SGHTA and CDR2 FQGNSA. CDR3 residues: CASSLVSGYEQYF. CDR3 nucleotides: TGTGCCAGCAGCTTAGTAAGCGGCTACGAGCAGTACTTC.

The V gene is TRBV19, the J gene TRBJ1-1; D not resolved. Germline assignment: CDR1 LNHDA and CDR2 SQIVND (reference sequence). Trimming took 4 bases from V and 4 from J, leaving 7 bases between them. The CDR3 is 12 amino acids. Written as DNA, the CDR3 is TGTGCCAGTAGTAAGGTGGGCACTGAAGCTTTCTTT. Encoded protein: CASSKVGTEAFF.